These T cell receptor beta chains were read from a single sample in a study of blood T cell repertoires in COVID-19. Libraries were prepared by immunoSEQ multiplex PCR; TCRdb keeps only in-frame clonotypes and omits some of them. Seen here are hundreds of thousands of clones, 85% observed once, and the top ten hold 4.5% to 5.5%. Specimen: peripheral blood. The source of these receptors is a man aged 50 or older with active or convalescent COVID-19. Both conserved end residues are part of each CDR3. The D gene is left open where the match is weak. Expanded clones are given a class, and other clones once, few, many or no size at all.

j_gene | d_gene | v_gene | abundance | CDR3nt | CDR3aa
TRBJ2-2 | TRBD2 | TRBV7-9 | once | TGTGCCAGCAGCGCACCTAGCGGGAGGTCGGGCACCGGGGAGCTGTTTTTT | CASSAPSGRSGTGELFF
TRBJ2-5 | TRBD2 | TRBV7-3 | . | TGTGCCAGCAGCTTGGGACTAGCGGCGCCGGAGACCCAGTACTTC | CASSLGLAAPETQYF
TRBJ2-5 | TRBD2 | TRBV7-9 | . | TGTGCCAGCAGCTTAGGTGGGCTAGCGGGTGGAGAGACCCAGTACTTC | CASSLGGLAGGETQYF
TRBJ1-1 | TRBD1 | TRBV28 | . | TGTGCCAGCAGTCAGACAGGGACCACTGAAGCTTTCTTT | CASSQTGTTEAFF
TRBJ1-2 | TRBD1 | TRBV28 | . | TGTGCCAGCACACCCGTCGGGACAGACTTATATGGCTACACCTTC | CASTPVGTDLYGYTF
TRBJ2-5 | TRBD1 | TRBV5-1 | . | TGCGCCAGCAACAGGGGTGGAGCCTCAGAGACCCAGTACTTC | CASNRGGASETQYF
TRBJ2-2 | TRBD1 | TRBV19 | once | TGTGCCAGCCGGGGACAGGGAGTCACCGGGGAGCTGTTTTTT | CASRGQGVTGELFF
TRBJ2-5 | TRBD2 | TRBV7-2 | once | TGTGCCAGCAGCTCCGGACTAGCGGGAGAGACCCAGTACTTC | CASSSGLAGETQYF
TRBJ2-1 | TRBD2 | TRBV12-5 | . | TGTGCTAGTGGTTTCCCTAATTCTCCGGCGGCGGGAGGATGGACCTACAATGAGCAGTTCTTC | CASGFPNSPAAGGWTYNEQFF
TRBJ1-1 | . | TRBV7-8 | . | TGTGCCAGCAGCTTATTTGTCTGGGGAGACGGCACTGAAGCTTTCTTT | CASSLFVWGDGTEAFF
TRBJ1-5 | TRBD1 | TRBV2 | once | TGTGCCAGCACCTGGGACAGAAGCAATCAGCCCCAGCATTTT | CASTWDRSNQPQHF
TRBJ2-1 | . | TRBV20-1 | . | TGCAGTGCCCAGAGGTCGGATGAGCAGTTCTTC | CSAQRSDEQFF
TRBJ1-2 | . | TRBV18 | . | TGTGCCAGCTCACTGGGTACGGGCTATGGCTACACCTTC | CASSLGTGYGYTF
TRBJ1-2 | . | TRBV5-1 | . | TGCGCCAGCAGCTTCTCGACTCCAACGGAGGGCTACACCTTC | CASSFSTPTEGYTF
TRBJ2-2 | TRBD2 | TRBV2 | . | TGTGCCAGCAGCGTAAACGGGGGGGCCGGGGAGCTGTTTTTT | CASSVNGGAGELFF
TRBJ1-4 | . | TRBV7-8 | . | TGTGCCAGCAGCTTAGCGCGGGGACTTCGGGGTGAAAAACTGTTTTTT | CASSLARGLRGEKLFF
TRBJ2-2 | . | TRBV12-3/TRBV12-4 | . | TGTGCCAGCAGTTCGACCGGGGAGCTGTTTTTT | CASSSTGELFF
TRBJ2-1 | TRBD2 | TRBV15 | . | TGTGCCACCACTAGCGGGAGGCATCCGGTTAATGAGCAGTTCTTC | CATTSGRHPVNEQFF
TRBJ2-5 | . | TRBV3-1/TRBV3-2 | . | TGTGCCAGCAGCCGATACGGGGGGCCGGAGACCCAGTACTTC | CASSRYGGPETQYF
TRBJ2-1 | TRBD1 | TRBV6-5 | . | TGTGCCAGCAGCCGCAGGGGGTCAACGAACAATGAGCAGTTCTTC | CASSRRGSTNNEQFF
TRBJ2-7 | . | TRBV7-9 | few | TGTGCCAGCAGTTTGGACTACTACGAGCAGTACTTC | CASSLDYYEQYF
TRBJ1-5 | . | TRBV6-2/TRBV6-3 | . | TGTGCCAGCACCCCAGGAGGGGGCAATCAGCCCCAGCATTTT | CASTPGGGNQPQHF
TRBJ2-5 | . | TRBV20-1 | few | TGCAGTGCGTCACCAGAGGGGACCCAGTACTTC | CSASPEGTQYF
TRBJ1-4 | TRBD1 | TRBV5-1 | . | TGCGCCAGCAGCGAGGGGGCCTATAATGAAAAACTGTTTTTT | CASSEGAYNEKLFF
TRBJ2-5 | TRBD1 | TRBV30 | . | TGTGCCTGGAGCACCGGGACAGTCATCGAGACCCAGTACTTC | CAWSTGTVIETQYF
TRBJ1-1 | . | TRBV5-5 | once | TGTGCCAGCAGCTACCTGGCAAGCACTGAAGCTTTCTTT | CASSYLASTEAFF
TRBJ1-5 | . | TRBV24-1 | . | TGTGCCACCAGTGATCTACAGGGCCCCCAGCATTTT | CATSDLQGPQHF